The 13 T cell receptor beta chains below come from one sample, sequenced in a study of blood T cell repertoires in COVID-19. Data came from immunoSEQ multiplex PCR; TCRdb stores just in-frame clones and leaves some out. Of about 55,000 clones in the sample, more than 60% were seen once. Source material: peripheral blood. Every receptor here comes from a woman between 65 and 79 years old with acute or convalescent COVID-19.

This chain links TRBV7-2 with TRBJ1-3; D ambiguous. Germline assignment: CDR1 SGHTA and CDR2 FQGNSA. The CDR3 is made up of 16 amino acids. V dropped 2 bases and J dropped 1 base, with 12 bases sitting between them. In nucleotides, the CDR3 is TGTGCCAGCAGCTTATGGTTTAGAGGGTCTGGAAACACCATATATTTT. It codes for CASSLWFRGSGNTIYF.

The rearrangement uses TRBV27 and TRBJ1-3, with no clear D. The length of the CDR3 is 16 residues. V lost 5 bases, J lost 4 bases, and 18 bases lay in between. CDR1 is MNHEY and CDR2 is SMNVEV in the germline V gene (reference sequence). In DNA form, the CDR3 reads TGTGCCAGCAGTCGAGGCGCGAATTCGGAAGGAAACACCATATATTTT. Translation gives CASSRGANSEGNTIYF.

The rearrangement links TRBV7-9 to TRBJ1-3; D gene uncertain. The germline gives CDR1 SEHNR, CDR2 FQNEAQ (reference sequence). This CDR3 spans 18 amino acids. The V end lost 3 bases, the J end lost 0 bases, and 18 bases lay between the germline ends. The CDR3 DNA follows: TGTGCCAGCAGCTTGTGGGCCCCACTTTCGAGCTCTGGAAACACCATATATTTT. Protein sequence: CASSLWAPLSSSGNTIYF.

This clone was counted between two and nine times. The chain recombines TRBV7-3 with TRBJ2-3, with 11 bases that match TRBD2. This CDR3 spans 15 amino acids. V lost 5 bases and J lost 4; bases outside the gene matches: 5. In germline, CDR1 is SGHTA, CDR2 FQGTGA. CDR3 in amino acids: CASSRVSGGADTQYF. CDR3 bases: TGTGCCAGCAGCAGGGTTAGCGGGGGGGCAGATACGCAGTATTTT.

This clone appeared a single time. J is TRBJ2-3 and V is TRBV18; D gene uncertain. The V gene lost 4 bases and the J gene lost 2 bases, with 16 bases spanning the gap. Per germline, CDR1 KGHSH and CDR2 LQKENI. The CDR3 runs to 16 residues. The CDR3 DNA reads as TGTGCCAGCTCACGGAGAGCCGATGTCACCACAGATACGCAGTATTTT. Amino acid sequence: CASSRRADVTTDTQYF.

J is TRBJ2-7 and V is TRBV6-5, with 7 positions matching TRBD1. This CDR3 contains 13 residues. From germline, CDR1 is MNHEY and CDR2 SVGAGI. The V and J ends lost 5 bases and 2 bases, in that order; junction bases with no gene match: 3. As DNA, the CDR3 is TGTGCCAGCAGTCCGACAGGGACCTACGAGCAGTACGTC. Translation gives CASSPTGTYEQYV.

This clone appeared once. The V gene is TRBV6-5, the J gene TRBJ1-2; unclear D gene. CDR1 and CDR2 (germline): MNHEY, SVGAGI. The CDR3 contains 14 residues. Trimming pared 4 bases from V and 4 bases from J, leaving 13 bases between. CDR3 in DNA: TGTGCCAGCAGTTGCTCCCTTGGCACCTATGGCTACACCTTC. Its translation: CASSCSLGTYGYTF.

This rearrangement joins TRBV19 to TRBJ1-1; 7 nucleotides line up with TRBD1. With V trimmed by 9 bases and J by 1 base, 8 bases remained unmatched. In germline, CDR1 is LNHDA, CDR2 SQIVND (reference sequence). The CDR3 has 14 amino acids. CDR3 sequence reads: CASSSGQRNTEAFF. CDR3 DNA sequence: TGTGCCAGCTCTTCGGGACAGAGGAACACTGAAGCTTTCTTT.

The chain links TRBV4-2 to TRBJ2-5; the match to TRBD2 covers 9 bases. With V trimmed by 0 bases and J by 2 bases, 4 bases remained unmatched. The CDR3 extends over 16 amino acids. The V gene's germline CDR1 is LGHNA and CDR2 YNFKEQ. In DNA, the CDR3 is TGTGCCAGCAGCCAAGAAGGGGGACTAGCACAAGAGACCCAGTACTTC. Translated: CASSQEGGLAQETQYF.

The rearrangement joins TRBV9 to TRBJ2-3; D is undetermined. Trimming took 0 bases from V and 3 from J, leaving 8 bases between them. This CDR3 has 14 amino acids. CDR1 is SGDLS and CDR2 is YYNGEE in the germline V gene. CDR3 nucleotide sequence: TGTGCCAGCAGCGTAGCTCCAGATACAGATACGCAGTATTTT. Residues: CASSVAPDTDTQYF. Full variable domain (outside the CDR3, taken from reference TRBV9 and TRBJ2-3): DSGVTQTPKHLITATGQRVTLRCSPRSGDLSVYWYQQSLDQGLQFLIQYYNGEERAKGNILERFSAQQFPDLHSELNLSSLELGDSALYFCASSVAPDTDTQYFGPGTRLTVL.

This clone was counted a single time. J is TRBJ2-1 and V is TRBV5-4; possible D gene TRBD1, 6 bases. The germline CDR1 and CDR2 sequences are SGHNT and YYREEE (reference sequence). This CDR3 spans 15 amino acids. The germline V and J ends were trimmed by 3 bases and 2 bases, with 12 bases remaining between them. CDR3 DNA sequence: TGTGCCAGCAGCTCTCGCAGGACAGCCTACAATGAGCAGTTCTTC. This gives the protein CASSSRRTAYNEQFF.

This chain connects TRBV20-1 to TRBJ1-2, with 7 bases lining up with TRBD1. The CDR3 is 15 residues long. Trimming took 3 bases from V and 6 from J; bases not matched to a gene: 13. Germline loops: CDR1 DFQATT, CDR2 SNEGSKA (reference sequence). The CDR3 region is CSASISGQSGDGYTF. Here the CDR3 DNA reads TGCAGTGCTAGTATCTCGGGACAGTCCGGGGATGGCTACACCTTC.

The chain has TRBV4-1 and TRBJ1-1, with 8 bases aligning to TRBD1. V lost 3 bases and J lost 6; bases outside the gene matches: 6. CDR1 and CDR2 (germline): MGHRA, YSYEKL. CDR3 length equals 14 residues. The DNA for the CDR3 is TGCGCCAGCAGCCACACAGGGGGGTTTCCTGAAGCTTTCTTT. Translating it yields CASSHTGGFPEAFF.